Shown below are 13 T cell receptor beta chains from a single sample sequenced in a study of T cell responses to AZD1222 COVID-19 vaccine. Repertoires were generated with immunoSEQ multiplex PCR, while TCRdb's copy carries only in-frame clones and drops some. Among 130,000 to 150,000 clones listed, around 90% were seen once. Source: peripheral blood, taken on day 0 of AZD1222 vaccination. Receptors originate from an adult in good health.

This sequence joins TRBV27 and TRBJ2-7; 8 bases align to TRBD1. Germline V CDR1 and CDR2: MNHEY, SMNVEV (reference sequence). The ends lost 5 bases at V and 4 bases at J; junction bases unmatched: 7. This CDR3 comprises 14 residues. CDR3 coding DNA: TGTGCCAGCAGTACCCCGGGACAGGTTTACGAGCAGTACTTC. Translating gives CASSTPGQVYEQYF.

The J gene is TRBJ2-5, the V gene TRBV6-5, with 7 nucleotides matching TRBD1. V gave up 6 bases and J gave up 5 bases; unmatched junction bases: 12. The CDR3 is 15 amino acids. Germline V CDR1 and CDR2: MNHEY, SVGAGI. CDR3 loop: CASSDGTQGWETQYF. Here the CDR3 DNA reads TGTGCCAGCAGCGATGGGACACAGGGGTGGGAGACCCAGTACTTC.

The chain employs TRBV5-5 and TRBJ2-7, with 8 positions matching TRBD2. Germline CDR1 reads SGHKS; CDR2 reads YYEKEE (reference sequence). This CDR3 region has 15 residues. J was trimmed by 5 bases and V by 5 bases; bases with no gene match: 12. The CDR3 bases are TGTGCCAGCAGTCGCACGGCGGGGGGCTTCAACGAGCAGTACTTC. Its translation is CASSRTAGGFNEQYF.

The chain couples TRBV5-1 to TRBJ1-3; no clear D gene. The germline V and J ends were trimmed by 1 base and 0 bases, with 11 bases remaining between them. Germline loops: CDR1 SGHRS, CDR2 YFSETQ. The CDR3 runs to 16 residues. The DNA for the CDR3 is TGCGCCAGCAGCTTGCTACAGACGAGCTCTGGAAACACCATATATTTT. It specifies CASSLLQTSSGNTIYF.

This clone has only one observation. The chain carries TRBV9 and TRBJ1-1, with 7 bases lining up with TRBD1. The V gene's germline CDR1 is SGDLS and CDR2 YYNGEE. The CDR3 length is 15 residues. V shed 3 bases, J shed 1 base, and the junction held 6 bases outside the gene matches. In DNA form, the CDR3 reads TGTGCCAGCAGCGGCCGAGGGACAGCGAACACTGAAGCTTTCTTT. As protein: CASSGRGTANTEAFF.

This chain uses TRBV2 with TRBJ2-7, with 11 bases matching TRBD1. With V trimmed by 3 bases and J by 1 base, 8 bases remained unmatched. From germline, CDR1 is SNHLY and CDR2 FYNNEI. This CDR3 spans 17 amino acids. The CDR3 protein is CASSDRFGTGGSYEQYF. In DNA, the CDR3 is TGTGCCAGCAGTGATCGTTTCGGGACAGGGGGTTCCTACGAGCAGTACTTC.

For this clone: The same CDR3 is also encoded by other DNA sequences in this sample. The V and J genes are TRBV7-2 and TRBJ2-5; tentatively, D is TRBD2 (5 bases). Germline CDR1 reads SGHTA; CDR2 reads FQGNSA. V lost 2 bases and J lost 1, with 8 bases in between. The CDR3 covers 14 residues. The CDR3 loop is CASSLTSGQETQYF. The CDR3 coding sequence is TGTGCCAGCAGCTTAACAAGCGGCCAAGAGACCCAGTACTTC.

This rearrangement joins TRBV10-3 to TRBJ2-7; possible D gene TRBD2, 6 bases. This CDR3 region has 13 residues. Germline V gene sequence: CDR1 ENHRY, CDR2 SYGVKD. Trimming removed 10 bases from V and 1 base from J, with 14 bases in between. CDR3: CASNRDSSYEQYF. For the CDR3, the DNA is TGTGCCAGTAACCGGGACTCATCCTACGAGCAGTACTTC.

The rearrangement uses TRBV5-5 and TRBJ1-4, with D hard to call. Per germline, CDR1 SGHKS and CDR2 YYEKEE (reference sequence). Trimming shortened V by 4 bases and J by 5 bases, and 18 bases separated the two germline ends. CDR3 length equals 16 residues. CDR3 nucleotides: TGTGCCAGCAGCCGCAGGACCGCGAGACTAAATGAAAAACTGTTTTTT. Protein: CASSRRTARLNEKLFF.

The CDR3 nucleotides read TGTGCCAGCAGCTTATCCAGCTATAATTCACCCCTCCACTTT. It yields the protein CASSLSSYNSPLHF. The chain joins TRBV7-8 to TRBJ1-6, with D unresolved. V was pared by 2 bases and J by 3 bases, with 5 bases between. The CDR3 has 14 residues. In germline, CDR1 is SGHVS, CDR2 FQNEAQ.

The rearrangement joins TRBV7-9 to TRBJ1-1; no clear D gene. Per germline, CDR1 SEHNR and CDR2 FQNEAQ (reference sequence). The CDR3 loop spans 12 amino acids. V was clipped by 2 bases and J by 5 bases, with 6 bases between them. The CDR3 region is CASSLTATEAFF. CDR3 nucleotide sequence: TGTGCCAGCAGCTTAACAGCAACTGAAGCTTTCTTT.

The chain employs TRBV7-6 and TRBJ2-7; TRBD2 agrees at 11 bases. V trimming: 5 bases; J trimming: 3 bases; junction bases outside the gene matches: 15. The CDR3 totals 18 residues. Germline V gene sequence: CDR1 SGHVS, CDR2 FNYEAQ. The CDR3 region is CASSPRAGSGRVNYEQYF. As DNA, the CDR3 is TGTGCCAGCAGCCCTAGGGCCGGTAGCGGGAGGGTTAACTACGAGCAGTACTTC. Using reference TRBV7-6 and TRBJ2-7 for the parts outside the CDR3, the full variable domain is GAGVSQSPRYKVTKRGQDVALRCDPISGHVSLYWYRQALGQGPEFLTYFNYEAQQDKSGLPNDRFSAERPEGSISTLTIQRTEQRDSAMYRCASSPRAGSGRVNYEQYFGPGTRLTVT.

The CDR3 loop is CASSSRTGDSYNEQFF. CDR3 in DNA: TGTGCCAGCAGTTCCCGGACGGGGGACTCCTACAATGAGCAGTTCTTC. V and J are TRBV27 and TRBJ2-1; weak D call: TRBD2 (6 bases). This CDR3 region has 16 residues. CDR1 is MNHEY, CDR2 SMNVEV, per germline (reference sequence). V gave up 4 bases and J gave up 0 bases, with 13 bases separating them.